This T cell receptor (beta chain) emerged from a study of T cell responses to AZD1222 COVID-19 vaccine. General observations from the study: Seropositive AZD1222 recipients at baseline numbered only six or seven. Researchers took repertoire samples only after the peak T cell response had come.

On this clone: Antigen: not known. The junction shows a germline mismatch at one end, possibly a read error.

The CDR3 is 12 residues long. CDR1 SEHNR and CDR2 FQNEAQ come from the germline V gene (reference sequence). The table came from immunoSEQ multiplex PCR; TCRdb's copy has only in-frame clones and leaves some out. The repertoire holds approximately 52,000 clones, with about 87% as singletons. Pooled together were second doses at about 4 or about 12 weeks. Specimen: peripheral blood, collected 28 days after the second AZD1222 dose. The rearrangement uses TRBV7-9 and TRBJ1-2; TRBD1 matches at 8 bases. The receptor was derived from an adult who received the AZD1222 COVID-19 vaccine. CDR3 region: CASSLWTGKLNF. In DNA form, the CDR3 reads TGTGCCAGCAGCTTATGGACAGGGAAGCTCAACTTC.